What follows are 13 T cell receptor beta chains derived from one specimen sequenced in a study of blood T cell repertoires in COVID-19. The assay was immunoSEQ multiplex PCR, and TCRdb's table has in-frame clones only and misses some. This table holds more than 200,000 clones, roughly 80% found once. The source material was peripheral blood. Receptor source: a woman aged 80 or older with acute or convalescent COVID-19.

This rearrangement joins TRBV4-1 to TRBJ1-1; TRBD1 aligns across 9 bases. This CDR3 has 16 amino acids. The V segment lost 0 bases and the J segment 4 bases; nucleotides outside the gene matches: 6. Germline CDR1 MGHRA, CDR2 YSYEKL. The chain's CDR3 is CASSQDKRQGGTEAFF. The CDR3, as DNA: TGCGCCAGCAGCCAAGATAAGAGACAGGGGGGCACTGAAGCTTTCTTT.

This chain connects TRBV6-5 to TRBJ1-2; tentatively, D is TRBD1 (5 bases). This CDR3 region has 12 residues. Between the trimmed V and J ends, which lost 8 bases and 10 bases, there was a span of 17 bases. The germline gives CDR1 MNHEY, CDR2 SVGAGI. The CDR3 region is CASYKDRTTYTF. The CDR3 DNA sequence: TGTGCCAGCTATAAAGACAGAACGACCTACACCTTC.

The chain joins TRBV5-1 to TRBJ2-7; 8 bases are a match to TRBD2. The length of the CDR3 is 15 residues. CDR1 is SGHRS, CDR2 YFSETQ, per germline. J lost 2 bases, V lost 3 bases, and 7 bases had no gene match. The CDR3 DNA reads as TGCGCCAGCAGCTACACTAGCGGCTACCCCTACGAGCAGTACTTC. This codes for CASSYTSGYPYEQYF. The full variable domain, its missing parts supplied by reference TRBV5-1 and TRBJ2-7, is KAGVTQTPRYLIKTRGQQVTLSCSPISGHRSVSWYQQTPGQGLQFLFEYFSETQRNKGNFPGRFSGRQFSNSRSEMNVSTLELGDSALYLCASSYTSGYPYEQYFGPGTRLTVT.

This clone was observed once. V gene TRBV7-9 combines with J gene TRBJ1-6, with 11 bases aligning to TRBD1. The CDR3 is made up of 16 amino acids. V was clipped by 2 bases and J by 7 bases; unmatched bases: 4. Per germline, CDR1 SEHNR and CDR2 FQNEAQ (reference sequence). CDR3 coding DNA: TGTGCCAGCAGCTTACCGGGGGACAGGGGGAATTCACCCCTCCACTTT. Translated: CASSLPGDRGNSPLHF.

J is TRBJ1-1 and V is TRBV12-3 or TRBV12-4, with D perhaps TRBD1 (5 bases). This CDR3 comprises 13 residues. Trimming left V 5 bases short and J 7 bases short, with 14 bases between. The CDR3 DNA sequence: TGTGCCAGCAGTCTACGCGGGGGAGGTGAAGCTTTCTTT. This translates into CASSLRGGGEAFF.

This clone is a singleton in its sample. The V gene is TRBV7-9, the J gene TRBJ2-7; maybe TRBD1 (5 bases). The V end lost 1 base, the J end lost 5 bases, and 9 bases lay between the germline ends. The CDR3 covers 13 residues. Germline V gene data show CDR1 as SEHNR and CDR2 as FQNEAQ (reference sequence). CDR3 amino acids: CASSLEGWDEQYF. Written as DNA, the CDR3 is TGTGCCAGCAGCTTAGAGGGGTGGGACGAGCAGTACTTC.

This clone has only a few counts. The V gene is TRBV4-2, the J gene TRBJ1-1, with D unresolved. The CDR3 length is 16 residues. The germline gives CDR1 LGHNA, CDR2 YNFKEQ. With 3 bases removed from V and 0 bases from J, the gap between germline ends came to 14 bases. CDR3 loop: CASSQEDGRMNTEAFF. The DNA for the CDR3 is TGTGCCAGCAGCCAGGAGGACGGTAGAATGAACACTGAAGCTTTCTTT.

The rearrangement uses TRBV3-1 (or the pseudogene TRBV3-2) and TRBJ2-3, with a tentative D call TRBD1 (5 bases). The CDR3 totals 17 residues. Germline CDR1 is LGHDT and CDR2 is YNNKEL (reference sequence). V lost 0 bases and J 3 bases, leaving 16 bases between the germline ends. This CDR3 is CASSQEPGATVTDTQYF. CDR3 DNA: TGTGCCAGCAGCCAAGAACCTGGCGCGACAGTTACAGATACGCAGTATTTT.

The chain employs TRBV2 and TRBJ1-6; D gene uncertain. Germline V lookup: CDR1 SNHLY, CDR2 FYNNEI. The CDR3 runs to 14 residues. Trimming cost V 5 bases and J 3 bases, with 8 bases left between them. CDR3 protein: CASSYSNYNSPLHF. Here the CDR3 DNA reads TGTGCCAGCAGTTACTCGAACTATAATTCACCCCTCCACTTT.

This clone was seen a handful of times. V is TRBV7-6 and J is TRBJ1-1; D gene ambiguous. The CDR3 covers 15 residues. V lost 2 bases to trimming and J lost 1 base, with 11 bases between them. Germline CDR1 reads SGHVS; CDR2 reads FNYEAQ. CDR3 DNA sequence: TGTGCCAGCAGCTTACAGTATGCGGGGAACACTGAAGCTTTCTTT. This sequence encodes CASSLQYAGNTEAFF.

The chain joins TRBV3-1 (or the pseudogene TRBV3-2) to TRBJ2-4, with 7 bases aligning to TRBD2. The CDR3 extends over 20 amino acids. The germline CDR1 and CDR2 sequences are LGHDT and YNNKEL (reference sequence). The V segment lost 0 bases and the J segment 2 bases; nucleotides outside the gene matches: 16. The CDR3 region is CASSQEAAGRFPPSKNIQYF. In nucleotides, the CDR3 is TGTGCCAGCAGCCAAGAAGCAGCGGGACGGTTCCCCCCTTCCAAAAACATTCAGTACTTC.

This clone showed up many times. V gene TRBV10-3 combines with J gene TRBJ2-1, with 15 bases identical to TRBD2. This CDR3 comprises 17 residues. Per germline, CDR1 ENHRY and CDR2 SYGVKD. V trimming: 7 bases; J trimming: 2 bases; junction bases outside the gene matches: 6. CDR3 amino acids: CAIKGTSGRRPYNEQFF. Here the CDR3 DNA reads TGTGCCATCAAAGGGACTAGCGGGAGGAGGCCCTACAATGAGCAGTTCTTC.

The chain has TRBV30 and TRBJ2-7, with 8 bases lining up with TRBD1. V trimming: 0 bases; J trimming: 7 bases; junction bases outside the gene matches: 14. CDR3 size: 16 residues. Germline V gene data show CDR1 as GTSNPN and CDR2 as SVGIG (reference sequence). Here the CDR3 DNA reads TGTGCCTGGAGTGTGGACAGGGCCCCCGGGGCAGGAGAGCAGTACTTC. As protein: CAWSVDRAPGAGEQYF.